The following is a T cell receptor (beta chain) sequence with its context. This sample is drawn from a study of blood T cell repertoires in COVID-19. Study-wide background: Material from acute and convalescent COVID-19 was sourced from the United States, Italy and Spain. The cDNA or gDNA used as material had been derived from T cells, B-cell-depleted T cells, or PBMCs.

Under the authors' procedure: Quantification of nucleated cells was approximated via reference gene primer amplification. The method was immunoSEQ multiplex PCR; TCRdb's version includes in-frame clones alone and lacks a portion of them. Clone size and V and J calls were adopted from that table, with D and trimming inferred from the DNA. The data contain approximately 82,000 clones, roughly 91% of them singletons. The V gene's germline CDR1 is MGHRA and CDR2 YSYEKL. V lost 5 bases and J lost 3; bases outside the gene matches: 9. The CDR3 contains 17 residues. The source of this sequence is a man between 70 and 80 years old with active or convalescent COVID-19. The specimen was peripheral blood. The V gene is TRBV4-1, the J gene TRBJ2-1, with TRBD2 matching over 11 bases. CDR3 sequence reads: CASSARELAGDYNEQFF. The CDR3 DNA follows: TGCGCCAGCAGCGCCCGGGAACTAGCGGGAGACTACAATGAGCAGTTCTTC.